Listed below are T cell receptor beta chains from one sample, sequenced in a study of blood T cell repertoires in COVID-19. TCRdb's copy holds only in-frame clones and misses some; the assay was immunoSEQ multiplex PCR. This sample has hundreds of thousands of clones, with more than 70% found just once. Sequencing was carried out using PBMCs or T cells enriched from blood (not recorded which). Receptors were obtained from a woman aged 18 to 35 who had been exposed to COVID-19. Each CDR3 is given with its conserved first and last residue. The D gene is left open where the match is weak. Clone size, where shown, is once, few, many, or a class for clones that have expanded.

D gene	J gene	clone size	V gene	CDR3 DNA	CDR3 protein
NA	TRBJ2-1	few	TRBV18	TGTGCCAGCTCACCACGAGGTAGTAACGAGCAGTTCTTC	CASSPRGSNEQFF
TRBD1	TRBJ2-2	NA	TRBV29-1	TGCAGCGTTGAAGGGGACAGGAACACCGGGGAGCTGTTTTTT	CSVEGDRNTGELFF
NA	TRBJ2-7	NA	TRBV19	TGTGCCAGTAGTCCTAAGGGGCCCGGGGACACTCCCTACGAGCAGTACTTC	CASSPKGPGDTPYEQYF
TRBD2	TRBJ2-7	once	TRBV4-1	TGCGCCAGCAGCCCCAGTAGGGACTACGCGACCGAGCAGTACTTC	CASSPSRDYATEQYF
NA	TRBJ2-7	NA	TRBV2	TGTGCCAGCAGTGACAGGTTCCCCTACGAGCAGTACTTC	CASSDRFPYEQYF
NA	TRBJ1-1	NA	TRBV7-6	TGTGCCAGCAGCCTATGGGACAAGAACACTGAAGCTTTCTTT	CASSLWDKNTEAFF
NA	TRBJ2-5	NA	TRBV19	TGTGCCAGTAGTATGTGGACAGATCAAGAGACCCAGTACTTC	CASSMWTDQETQYF
NA	TRBJ2-2	once	TRBV5-4	TGTGCCAGCAGCTTGGTTCCGTCCGGGGAGCTGTTTTTT	CASSLVPSGELFF
NA	TRBJ2-1	NA	TRBV24-1	TGTGCCACCAGTGACACCGGGACTGGGGATGAGCAGTTCTTC	CATSDTGTGDEQFF
NA	TRBJ2-2	NA	TRBV9	TGTGCCAGCAGCCCGAGTAGGACACCGAACACCGGGGAGCTGTTTTTT	CASSPSRTPNTGELFF
TRBD1	TRBJ1-2	NA	TRBV28	TGTGCCAGCAGGGACGGGACAGGGAATGGCTACACCTTC	CASRDGTGNGYTF
NA	TRBJ2-7	NA	TRBV7-3	TGTGCCAGCAGCATTTCCCCGGGAGTGGGCGAGCAGTACTTC	CASSISPGVGEQYF
NA	TRBJ1-1	NA	TRBV6-1	TGTGCCAGCAGTGACAACAGGCGGAACACTGAAGCTTTCTTT	CASSDNRRNTEAFF
TRBD1	TRBJ2-7	NA	TRBV18	TGTGCCAGCTCAGCCGCCGGGACAGGGGGCTACGAGCAGTACTTC	CASSAAGTGGYEQYF
TRBD1	TRBJ1-1	NA	TRBV28	TGTGCCAGCAGTTTGCCCCGACAGGGTCCCACTGAAGCTTTCTTT	CASSLPRQGPTEAFF
NA	TRBJ1-6	NA	TRBV5-1	TGCGCCAGCAGCTTGGTACAGGACAGTCATAATTCACCCCTCCACTTT	CASSLVQDSHNSPLHF
NA	TRBJ2-7	NA	TRBV19	TGTGCCAGTAGTATAAAGGGACTTTCCTACGAGCAGTACTTC	CASSIKGLSYEQYF
TRBD2	TRBJ2-7	NA	TRBV4-2	TGTGCCAGCAGCCAAGATTTGGCTAGCGGCGAGCAGTACTTC	CASSQDLASGEQYF
NA	TRBJ1-5	NA	TRBV20-1	TGCAGTGCTAGTGCTCAGAAATATAGCAATCAGCCCCAGCATTTT	CSASAQKYSNQPQHF
TRBD1	TRBJ1-3	NA	TRBV27	TGTGCCAGTTCGACAGGGGGCGGCGAAAACACCATATATTTT	CASSTGGGENTIYF
NA	TRBJ2-2	NA	TRBV3-1/TRBV3-2	TGTGCCAGCAGCCAGAGGCGCTTGGAGCTGTTTTTT	CASSQRRLELFF
NA	TRBJ1-1	NA	TRBV3-1/TRBV3-2	TGTGCCAGCCACGGTCCCCAGGGTAAAGCTTTCTTT	CASHGPQGKAFF
NA	TRBJ2-1	NA	TRBV5-1	TGCGCCAGCGTGCCTAGCGCTTCCTACAATGAGCAGTTCTTC	CASVPSASYNEQFF
TRBD2	TRBJ2-1	NA	TRBV27	TGTGCCAGCAGTCGACCCACACCATGGACTAGCGGACCCTCCTACAATGAGCAGTTCTTC	CASSRPTPWTSGPSYNEQFF
NA	TRBJ2-1	once	TRBV28	TGTGCCAGCAGTTTCCTGGGGGCAAATGAGCAGTTCTTC	CASSFLGANEQFF
NA	TRBJ1-4	NA	TRBV6-5	TGTGCCAGCAGTTACTCGTCCGGGGTGGCGAATGAAAAACTGTTTTTT	CASSYSSGVANEKLFF
TRBD2	TRBJ2-1	NA	TRBV28	TGTGCCAGCAGCGAACTAGCGGGAGCCGACAATGAGCAGTTCTTC	CASSELAGADNEQFF
TRBD1	TRBJ2-7	NA	TRBV7-8	TGTGCCAGCAGCTTAGTGCAGGGGGCGTACGAGCAGTACTTC	CASSLVQGAYEQYF
TRBD1	TRBJ2-5	NA	TRBV18	TGTGCCAGCTCACCTCAGACAGGGATGGAGACCCAGTACTTC	CASSPQTGMETQYF
NA	TRBJ1-3	NA	TRBV18	TGTGCCAGCTCACCAGAGTCCGCCTTCTCTGGAAACACCATATATTTT	CASSPESAFSGNTIYF
NA	TRBJ2-5	once	TRBV6-5	TGTGCCAGCAAGCCCTGGTTCGAGGGTCAAGAGACCCAGTACTTC	CASKPWFEGQETQYF
NA	TRBJ1-4	NA	TRBV5-5	TGTGCCAGCAGTACCGGGACAACTAATGAAAAACTGTTTTTT	CASSTGTTNEKLFF
TRBD2	TRBJ2-5	NA	TRBV7-2	TGTGCCAGCAGCCCTAGGCGGGCTAGCGGATGGGGGGAGACCCAGTACTTC	CASSPRRASGWGETQYF
TRBD1	TRBJ1-1	NA	TRBV24-1	TGTGCCACCAGTGAACGCGGGACAGGGAGGGACACTGAAGCTTTCTTT	CATSERGTGRDTEAFF
TRBD1	TRBJ1-4	NA	TRBV28	TGTGCCAGCAGTACCCTACAGGGGGATTATGAAAAACTGTTTTTT	CASSTLQGDYEKLFF
NA	TRBJ2-3	NA	TRBV5-1	TGCGCCAGCAGCTTGGTATTAGCGGTAGACGGGACAGATACGCAGTATTTT	CASSLVLAVDGTDTQYF
NA	TRBJ1-5	NA	TRBV28	TGTGCCAGCAGCACGACACCGCAGCCCCAGCATTTT	CASSTTPQPQHF
NA	TRBJ2-7	NA	TRBV3-1/TRBV3-2	TGTGCCAGCAGCCAAGACAGGGTCGAGCAGTACTTC	CASSQDRVEQYF
NA	TRBJ1-2	NA	TRBV7-9	TGTGCCAGCCAACTTACTAACTATGGCTACACCTTC	CASQLTNYGYTF
NA	TRBJ2-2	NA	TRBV9	TGTGCCAGCCACTACGCTAACACCGGGGAGCTGTTTTTT	CASHYANTGELFF
TRBD1	TRBJ1-1	once	TRBV28	TGTGCCAGCAGTTTATTGCGAATAATTAAGACAGGGGCGGAGGGCATGAACACTGAAGCTTTCTTT	CASSLLRIIKTGAEGMNTEAFF